This record looks at one T cell receptor beta chain sequence and its context. Its antigen is currently unknown. These data come from a study of blood T cells in healthy people across ages. Notes on the study in general: Long-lived and aged donors differed, with more naive CD4+ cells and higher diversity in the long-lived.

CDR3 length: 16 residues. With a J-beta primer mix and a sample-barcoded 5' primer, a second PCR ran about 7 to 11 cycles. Each cDNA molecule, via a template-switch adaptor with 12 random nucleotides, was tagged. Every sample returned 2.5 million or more CDR3-containing paired-end reads. MiXCR was run by TCRdb on the 5' RACE reads, yielding one entry per CDR3 protein. This table holds 1.8 million or so distinct CDR3 sequences, about 39% found once. The source material was blood. This chain joins TRBV12-3 or TRBV12-4 and TRBJ2-4; D may match TRBD1 or TRBD2 (5 bases each). Matching the DNA end better, TRBJ2-5 makes the J call doubtful. This TCR derives from a human donor in good health. The CDR3 nucleotides are TGTGCCAGCAGTTTAGGGGACCGTCGGGGACGGGAGACCCAGTACTTC. Protein: CASSLGDRRGRETQYF.